This TCR beta chain comes out of a study of PD-1 blockade in classical Hodgkin lymphoma. The CDR3 covers 13 residues. The V and J ends lost 0 bases and 3 bases respectively, with 7 bases between them. Germline V lookup: CDR1 GTSNPN, CDR2 SVGIG (reference sequence). Data came from immunoSEQ multiplex PCR; TCRdb stores just in-frame clones and leaves some out. The profile shows tens of thousands of clones, 90% of them singletons. Time point in this sample: cycle 4 day 1 (C4D1), after less than 7 weeks of nivolumab. Every patient had relapsed following autologous stem cell transplantation, and cohorts differed in brentuximab vedotin exposure.

The sequence was collected from a human donor with classical Hodgkin lymphoma. This chain links TRBV30 with TRBJ2-3; D gene unclear. The sequenced sample was peripheral blood mononuclear cells (PBMCs), obtained before the fourth cycle of nivolumab. The CDR3: CAWSVNPTDTQYF. CDR3 bases: TGTGCCTGGAGTGTAAACCCGACAGATACGCAGTATTTT.